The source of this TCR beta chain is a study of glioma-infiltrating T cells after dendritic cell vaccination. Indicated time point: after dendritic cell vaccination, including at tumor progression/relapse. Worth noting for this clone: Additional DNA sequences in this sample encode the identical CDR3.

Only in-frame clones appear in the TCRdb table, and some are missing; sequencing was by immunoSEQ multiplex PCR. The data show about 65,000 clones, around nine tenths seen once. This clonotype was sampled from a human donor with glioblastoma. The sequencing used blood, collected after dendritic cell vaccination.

Here the CDR3 DNA reads TGTGCCAGCTCACCCAGCGATACTAGGGGCTACACCTTC. Residues: CASSPSDTRGYTF. The chain carries TRBV18 and TRBJ1-2, with unresolved D. From germline, CDR1 is KGHSH and CDR2 LQKENI. The CDR3 has 13 amino acids. The V and J ends lost 3 bases and 8 bases respectively, with 13 bases between them.